These 5 T cell receptor beta chains share one sample of origin, sequenced in a study of blood T cell repertoires in COVID-19 (dated by TCRdb to about 2020). The library relied on the immunoSEQ multiplex PCR assay. As stored in TCRdb, this immuneACCESS dataset retains in-frame rearrangements with V and J assigned. A fraction of the clones does not appear; measured against another copy, unresolved V genes explain less than half of the discrepancy, and the remainder lacks a known reason. The sample records roughly 150,000 clones, roughly 88% of which are singletons. The ten largest clones take up around 26% of the sample. The source material was peripheral blood. These receptors were collected from a human donor in a cohort sampled during active COVID-19.

The rearrangement uses TRBV6-5 and TRBJ2-6; TRBD2 matches at 8 bases. Germline CDR1 is MNHEY and CDR2 is SVGAGI. CDR3 length equals 14 residues. J lost 7 bases, V lost 5 bases, and 4 bases had no gene match. CDR3 sequence (DNA): TGTGCCAGCAGTCGGGCGGGGGGAGCCAACGTCCTGACTTTC. Translated: CASSRAGGANVLTF.

This chain joins TRBV30 and TRBJ2-5; 11 bases are a match to TRBD2. This CDR3 contains 12 residues. Germline lookup yields CDR1 GTSNPN and CDR2 SVGIG (reference sequence). The V gene end was trimmed by 7 bases and the J gene end by 5 bases; junction bases not matched to a gene: 3. CDR3 sequence (DNA): TGTGCCTTCCGGACTAGCGGGGAGACCCAGTACTTC. Protein: CAFRTSGETQYF.

This CDR3 reads CASSPQTGVKTQYF. As DNA, the CDR3 is TGTGCCAGCAGCCCGCAAACAGGGGTGAAGACCCAGTACTTC. This chain links TRBV9 with TRBJ2-5, with 7 bases that match TRBD1. This CDR3 is 14 amino acids long. Germline CDR1 reads SGDLS; CDR2 reads YYNGEE. With V trimmed by 4 bases and J by 6 bases, 9 bases remained unmatched. Supplemented by reference TRBV9 and TRBJ2-5, the full variable domain reads DSGVTQTPKHLITATGQRVTLRCSPRSGDLSVYWYQQSLDQGLQFLIQYYNGEERAKGNILERFSAQQFPDLHSELNLSSLELGDSALYFCASSPQTGVKTQYFGPGTRLLVL.

The genes are TRBV9 and TRBJ2-1, with D possibly matching TRBD2 (5 bases). V was trimmed by 3 bases and J by 3 bases, leaving 13 bases between them. CDR3 length equals 15 residues. Germline V gene lookup returns CDR1 SGDLS and CDR2 YYNGEE. The CDR3 bases are TGTGCCAGCAGCGCGGTTGGTAGCGACTACAATGAGCAGTTCTTC. Translated: CASSAVGSDYNEQFF. The variable domain in full, completed from reference TRBV9 and TRBJ2-1, reads DSGVTQTPKHLITATGQRVTLRCSPRSGDLSVYWYQQSLDQGLQFLIQYYNGEERAKGNILERFSAQQFPDLHSELNLSSLELGDSALYFCASSAVGSDYNEQFFGPGTRLTVL.

The chain combines TRBV27 with TRBJ1-2; TRBD1 agrees at 10 bases. There are 13 residues in the CDR3. The germline V gene encodes CDR1 MNHEY and CDR2 SMNVEV (reference sequence). V was clipped by 6 bases and J by 8 bases; unmatched bases: 6. The CDR3 nucleotides read TGTGCCAGCAGGCGACAGGGGGCCGGGGGCTACACCTTC. It specifies CASRRQGAGGYTF.